What follows describes a single T cell receptor (beta chain). Its target is unknown. The data belong to a study of T cells in Graves' hyperthyroidism and ophthalmopathy. Findings and limits, study-wide: Ophthalmopathy, as predicted by the model, came a median roughly 6.8 months after the prediction.

RNA transcripts yielded amplified TCR beta CDR3 regions. The primer set for the first-round RT-PCR of the TCR CDR3 was HTBI. TCRdb passed the multiplex PCR reads through MiXCR, listing each CDR3 protein once. This sample carries 490,000 or so distinct CDR3 sequences, less than 25% of them seen once, and the ten largest clones take about 53%. The CDR3 loop spans 12 amino acids. V was clipped by 7 bases and J by 5 bases, with 12 bases between them. Germline V CDR1 and CDR2: SEHNR, FQNEAQ (reference sequence). Sequences were obtained from blood. The rearrangement links TRBV7-9 to TRBJ2-7; D gene ambiguous. The TCR comes from a woman aged 70-85 years with Graves' ophthalmopathy. DNA of the CDR3: TGTGCCAGCATGCCTATGTGGAACGAGCAGTACTTC. Its protein product is CASMPMWNEQYF.